The present T cell receptor (beta chain) was sequenced within a study of PD-1 blockade in classical Hodgkin lymphoma. As for this clone: Its antigen is not known.

The data were produced by immunoSEQ multiplex PCR, yet TCRdb's version contains in-frame clones alone and is incomplete. The sample includes about 97,000 clones, 85% to 90% of them seen just once. Following autologous stem cell transplantation, relapse occurred in every patient, and exposure to brentuximab vedotin varied. Points from the study as a whole: At C4D1, TCR diversity had climbed significantly for CD4+ cells, though not for CD8+ cells. Although disease activity or prior therapy may be involved, causes of the repertoire differences remain undefined. For complete responders, baseline diversity was comparable to that of newly diagnosed patients.

The germline CDR1 and CDR2 sequences are SGHVS and FNYEAQ. The V segment lost 0 bases and the J segment 3 bases; nucleotides outside the gene matches: 7. The CDR3 extends over 18 amino acids. The sample here was peripheral blood mononuclear cells (PBMCs), taken before the second cycle of nivolumab. The clonotype originates from a human donor with classical Hodgkin lymphoma. The J gene is TRBJ2-3, the V gene TRBV7-6; the match to TRBD2 covers 12 bases. In DNA form, the CDR3 reads TGTGCCAGCAGCTTAGCAGGGCGACTAGCGGGGGTAACAGATACGCAGTATTTT. It codes for CASSLAGRLAGVTDTQYF.